The present entry profiles one T cell receptor beta chain with its context. The sample is drawn from a study of blood T cell repertoires in COVID-19. About the research overall: The United States, Italy and Spain supplied acute and convalescent COVID-19 samples. In each case, the material was cDNA or gDNA derived from T cells, B-cell-depleted T cells, or PBMCs.

The CDR3 loop spans 14 amino acids. Per germline, CDR1 SGDLS and CDR2 YYNGEE. Trimming took off 4 bases at V and 4 bases at J, with 14 bases between the two ends. Authors' analysis steps: Nucleated cell number was recorded as an estimate derived from reference gene primer amplification. Repertoires were generated with immunoSEQ multiplex PCR, while TCRdb's copy carries only in-frame clones and drops some. V, J and clone size are those of that table, while D and trimming were read from the DNA. Here the sample spans around 130,000 clones, approximately 89% being singletons. Sequenced sample: peripheral blood. This chain links TRBV9 with TRBJ1-1; D possibly corresponds to TRBD1 (5 bases). The source is a human donor in a cohort sampled during active COVID-19. CDR3 DNA sequence: TGTGCCAGCAGCCACGACGGGGGATCCACTGAAGCTTTCTTT. This gives the protein CASSHDGGSTEAFF.